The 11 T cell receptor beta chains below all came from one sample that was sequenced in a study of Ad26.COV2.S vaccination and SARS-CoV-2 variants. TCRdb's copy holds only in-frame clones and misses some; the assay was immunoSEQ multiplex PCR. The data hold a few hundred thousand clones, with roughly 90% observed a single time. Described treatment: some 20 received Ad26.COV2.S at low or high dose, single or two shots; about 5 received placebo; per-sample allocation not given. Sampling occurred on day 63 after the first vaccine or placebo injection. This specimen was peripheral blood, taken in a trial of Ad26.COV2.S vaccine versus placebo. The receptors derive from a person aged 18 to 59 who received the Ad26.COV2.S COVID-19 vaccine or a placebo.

CDR3 loop: CATSRGDRDQETQYF. DNA of the CDR3: TGTGCCACCAGCAGGGGGGACAGGGACCAAGAGACCCAGTACTTC. This chain links TRBV15 with TRBJ2-5; TRBD1 aligns across 9 bases. The CDR3 is made up of 15 amino acids. CDR1 is LNHNV and CDR2 is YYDKDF in the germline V gene (reference sequence). The V segment lost 3 bases and the J segment 0 bases; nucleotides outside the gene matches: 2.

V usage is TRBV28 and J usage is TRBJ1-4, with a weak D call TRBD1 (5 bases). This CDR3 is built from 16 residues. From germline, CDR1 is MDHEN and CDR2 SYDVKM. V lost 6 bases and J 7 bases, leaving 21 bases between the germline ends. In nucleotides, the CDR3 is TGTGCCAGCAGGCCTTCGGACACCCCTTGGGGTGAAAAACTGTTTTTT. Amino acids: CASRPSDTPWGEKLFF.

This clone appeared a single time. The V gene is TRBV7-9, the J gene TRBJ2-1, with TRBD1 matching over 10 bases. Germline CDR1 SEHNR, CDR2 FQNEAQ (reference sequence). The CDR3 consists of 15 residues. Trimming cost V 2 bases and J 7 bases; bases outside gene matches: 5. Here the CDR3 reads CASSLIGTGVNEQFF. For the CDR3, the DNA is TGTGCCAGCAGCTTAATCGGGACAGGGGTTAATGAGCAGTTCTTC.

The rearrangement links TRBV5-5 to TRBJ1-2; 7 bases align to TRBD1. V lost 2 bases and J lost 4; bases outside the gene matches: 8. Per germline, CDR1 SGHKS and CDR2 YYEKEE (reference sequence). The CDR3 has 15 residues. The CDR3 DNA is TGTGCCAGCAGCTTAGGACAGGATCCCGTCTATGGCTACACCTTC. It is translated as CASSLGQDPVYGYTF.

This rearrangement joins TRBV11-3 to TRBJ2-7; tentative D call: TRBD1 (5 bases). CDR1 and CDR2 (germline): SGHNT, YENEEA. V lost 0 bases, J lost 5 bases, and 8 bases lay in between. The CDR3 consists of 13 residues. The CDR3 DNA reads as TGTGCCAGCAGCTTAGATCCCAGGGACGAGCAGTACTTC. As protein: CASSLDPRDEQYF.

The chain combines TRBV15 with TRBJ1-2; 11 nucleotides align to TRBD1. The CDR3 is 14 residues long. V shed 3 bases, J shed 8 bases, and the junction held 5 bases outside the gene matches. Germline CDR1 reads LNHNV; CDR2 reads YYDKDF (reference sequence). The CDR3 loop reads CATSSGDRGKGYTF. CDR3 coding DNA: TGTGCCACCAGCAGCGGGGACAGGGGGAAGGGCTACACCTTC. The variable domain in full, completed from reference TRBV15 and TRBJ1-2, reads DAMVIQNPRYQVTQFGKPVTLSCSQTLNHNVMYWYQQKSSQAPKLLFHYYDKDFNNEADTPDNFQSRRPNTSFCFLDIRSPGLGDTAMYLCATSSGDRGKGYTFGSGTRLTVV.

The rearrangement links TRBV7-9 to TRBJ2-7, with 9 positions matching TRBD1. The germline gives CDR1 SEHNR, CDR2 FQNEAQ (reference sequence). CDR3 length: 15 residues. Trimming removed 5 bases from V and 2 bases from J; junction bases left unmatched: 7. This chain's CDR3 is CASSKTGTGTYEQYF. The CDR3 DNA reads TGTGCCAGCAGCAAGACCGGGACAGGGACCTACGAGCAGTACTTC.

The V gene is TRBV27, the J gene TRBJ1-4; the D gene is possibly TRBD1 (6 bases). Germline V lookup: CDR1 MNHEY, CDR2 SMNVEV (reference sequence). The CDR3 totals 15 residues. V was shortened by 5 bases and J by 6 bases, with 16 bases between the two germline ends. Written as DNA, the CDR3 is TGTGCCAGCAGTACGGGACAAGCCTCTCATGAAAAACTGTTTTTT. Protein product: CASSTGQASHEKLFF.

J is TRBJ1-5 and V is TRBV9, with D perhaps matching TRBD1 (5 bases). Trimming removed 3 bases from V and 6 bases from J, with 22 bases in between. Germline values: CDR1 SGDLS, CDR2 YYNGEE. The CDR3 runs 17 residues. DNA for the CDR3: TGTGCCAGCAGCGAGGTCAGGGATGCAGTCCGTCGTCAGCCCCAGCATTTT. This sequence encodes CASSEVRDAVRRQPQHF.

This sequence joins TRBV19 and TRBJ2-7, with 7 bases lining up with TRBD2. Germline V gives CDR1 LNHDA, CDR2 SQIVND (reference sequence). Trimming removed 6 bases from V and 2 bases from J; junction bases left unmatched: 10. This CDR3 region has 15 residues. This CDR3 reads CASRDTGGIAYEQYF. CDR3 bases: TGTGCCAGTAGGGATACGGGGGGAATCGCCTACGAGCAGTACTTC. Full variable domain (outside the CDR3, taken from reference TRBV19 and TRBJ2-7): DGGITQSPKYLFRKEGQNVTLSCEQNLNHDAMYWYRQDPGQGLRLIYYSQIVNDFQKGDIAEGYSVSREKKESFPLTVTSAQKNPTAFYLCASRDTGGIAYEQYFGPGTRLTVT.

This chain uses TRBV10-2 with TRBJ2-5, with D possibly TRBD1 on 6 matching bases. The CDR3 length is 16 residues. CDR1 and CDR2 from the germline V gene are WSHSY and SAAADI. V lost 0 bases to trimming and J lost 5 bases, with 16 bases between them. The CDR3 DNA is TGCGCCAGCAGTGAGTCGAGGGGGATCGATGGGGAGACCCAGTACTTC. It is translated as CASSESRGIDGETQYF.